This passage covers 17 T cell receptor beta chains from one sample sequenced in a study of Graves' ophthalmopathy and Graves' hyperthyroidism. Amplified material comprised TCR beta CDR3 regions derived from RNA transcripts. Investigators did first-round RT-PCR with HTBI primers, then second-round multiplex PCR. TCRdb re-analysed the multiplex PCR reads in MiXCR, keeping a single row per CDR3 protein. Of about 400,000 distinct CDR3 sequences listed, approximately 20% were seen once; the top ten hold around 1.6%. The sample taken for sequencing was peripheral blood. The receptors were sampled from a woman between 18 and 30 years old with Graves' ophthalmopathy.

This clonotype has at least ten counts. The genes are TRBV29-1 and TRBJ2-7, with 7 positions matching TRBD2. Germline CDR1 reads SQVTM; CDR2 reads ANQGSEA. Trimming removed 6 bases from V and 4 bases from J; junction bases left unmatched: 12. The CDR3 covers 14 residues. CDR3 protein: CSVIGWKGGYEQYF. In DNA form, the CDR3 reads TGCAGCGTCATAGGGTGGAAGGGAGGGTACGAGCAGTACTTC.

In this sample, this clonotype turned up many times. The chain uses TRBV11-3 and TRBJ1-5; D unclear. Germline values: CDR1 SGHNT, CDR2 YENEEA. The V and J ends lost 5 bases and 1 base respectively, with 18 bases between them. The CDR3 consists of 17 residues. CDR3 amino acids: CASSPRARAASNQPQHF. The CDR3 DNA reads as TGTGCCAGCAGCCCTAGGGCCCGGGCAGCCAGCAATCAGCCCCAGCATTTT.

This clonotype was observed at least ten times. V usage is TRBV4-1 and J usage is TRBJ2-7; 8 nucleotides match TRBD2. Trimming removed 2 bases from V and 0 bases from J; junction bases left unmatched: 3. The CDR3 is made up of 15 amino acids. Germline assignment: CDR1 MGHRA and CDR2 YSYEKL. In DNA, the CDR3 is TGCGCCAGCAGCCAAACTAGCGGACTCTCCTACGAGCAGTACTTC. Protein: CASSQTSGLSYEQYF.

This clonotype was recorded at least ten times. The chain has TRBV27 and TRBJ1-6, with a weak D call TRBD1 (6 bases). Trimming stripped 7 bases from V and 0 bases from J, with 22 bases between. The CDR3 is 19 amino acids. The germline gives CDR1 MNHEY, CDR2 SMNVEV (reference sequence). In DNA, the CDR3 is TGTGCCAGCACTTTTAACCCGGACAGATCTATCTCCTATAATTCACCCCTCCACTTT. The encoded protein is CASTFNPDRSISYNSPLHF.

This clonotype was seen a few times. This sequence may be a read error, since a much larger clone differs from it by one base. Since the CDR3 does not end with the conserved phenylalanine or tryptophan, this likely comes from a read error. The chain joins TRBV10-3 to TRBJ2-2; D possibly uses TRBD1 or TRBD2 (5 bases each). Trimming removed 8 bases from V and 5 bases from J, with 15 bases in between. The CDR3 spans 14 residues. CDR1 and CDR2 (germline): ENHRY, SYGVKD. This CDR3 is CAIERGYSTGELFL. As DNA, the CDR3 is TGTGCCATCGAACGGGGCTACTCTACCGGGGAGCTGTTTCTT.

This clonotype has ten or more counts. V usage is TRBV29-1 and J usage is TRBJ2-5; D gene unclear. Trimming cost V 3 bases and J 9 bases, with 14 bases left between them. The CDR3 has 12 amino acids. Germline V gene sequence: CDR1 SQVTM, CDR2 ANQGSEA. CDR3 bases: TGCAGCGTTGAGGACCGTGGCACGGCCCAGTACTTC. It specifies CSVEDRGTAQYF.

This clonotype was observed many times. CDR3 residues: CASGGIMWNTEAFF. The CDR3 nucleotides are TGTGCCAGCGGGGGGATTATGTGGAACACTGAAGCTTTCTTT. The chain employs TRBV28 and TRBJ1-1, with D possibly matching TRBD1 (5 bases). V lost 8 bases to trimming and J lost 1 base, with 14 bases between them. From germline, CDR1 is MDHEN and CDR2 SYDVKM. The CDR3 loop spans 14 amino acids. Full variable domain (outside the CDR3, taken from reference TRBV28 and TRBJ1-1): DVKVTQSSRYLVKRTGEKVFLECVQDMDHENMFWYRQDPGLGLRLIYFSYDVKMKEKGDIPEGYSVSREKKERFSLILESASTNQTSMYLCASGGIMWNTEAFFGQGTRLTVV.

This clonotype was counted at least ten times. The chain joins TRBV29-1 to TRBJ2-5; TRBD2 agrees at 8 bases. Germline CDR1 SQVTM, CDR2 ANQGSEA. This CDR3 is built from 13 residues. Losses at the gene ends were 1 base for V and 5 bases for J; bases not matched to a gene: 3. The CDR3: CSVEAGGWETQYF. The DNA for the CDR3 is TGCAGCGTTGAAGCGGGGGGGTGGGAGACCCAGTACTTC.

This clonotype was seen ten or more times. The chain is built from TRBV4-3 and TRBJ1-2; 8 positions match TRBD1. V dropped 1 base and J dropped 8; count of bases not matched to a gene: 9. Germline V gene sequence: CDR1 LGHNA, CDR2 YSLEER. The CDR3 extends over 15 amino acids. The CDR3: CASSQATGVEGGYTF. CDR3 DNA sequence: TGCGCCAGCAGCCAAGCGACAGGGGTGGAGGGCGGCTACACCTTC.

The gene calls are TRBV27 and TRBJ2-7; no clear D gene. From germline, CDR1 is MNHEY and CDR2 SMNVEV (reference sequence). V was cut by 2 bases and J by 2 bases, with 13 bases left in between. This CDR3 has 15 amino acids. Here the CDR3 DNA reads TGTGCCAGCAGTTTAGCCGACACAAGAACCTACGAGCAGTACTTC. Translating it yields CASSLADTRTYEQYF.

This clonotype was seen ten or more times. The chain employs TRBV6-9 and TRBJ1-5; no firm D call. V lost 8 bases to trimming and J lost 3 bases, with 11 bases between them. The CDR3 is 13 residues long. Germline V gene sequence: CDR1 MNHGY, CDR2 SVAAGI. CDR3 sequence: CASGAGFNQPQHF. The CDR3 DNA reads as TGTGCCAGCGGTGCGGGGTTCAATCAGCCCCAGCATTTT.

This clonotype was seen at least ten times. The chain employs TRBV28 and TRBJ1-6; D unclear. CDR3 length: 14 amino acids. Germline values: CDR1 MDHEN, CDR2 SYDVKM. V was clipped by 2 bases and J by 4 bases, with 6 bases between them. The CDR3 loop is CASSLAVYNSPLHF. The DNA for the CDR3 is TGTGCCAGCAGTTTAGCGGTATATAATTCACCCCTCCACTTT.

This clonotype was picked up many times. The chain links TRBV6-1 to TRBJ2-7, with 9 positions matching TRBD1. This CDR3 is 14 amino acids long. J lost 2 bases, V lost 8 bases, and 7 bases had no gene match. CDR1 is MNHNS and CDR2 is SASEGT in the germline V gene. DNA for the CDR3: TGTGCCAGCGTAAACCGGGACAGGGCCTACGAGCAGTACTTC. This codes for CASVNRDRAYEQYF.

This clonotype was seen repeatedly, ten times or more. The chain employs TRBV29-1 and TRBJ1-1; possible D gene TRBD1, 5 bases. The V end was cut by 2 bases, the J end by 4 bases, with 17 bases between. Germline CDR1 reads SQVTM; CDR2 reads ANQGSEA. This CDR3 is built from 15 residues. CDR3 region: CSVERDRTGGTEAFF. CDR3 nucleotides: TGCAGCGTTGAACGGGACCGAACTGGGGGCACTGAAGCTTTCTTT.

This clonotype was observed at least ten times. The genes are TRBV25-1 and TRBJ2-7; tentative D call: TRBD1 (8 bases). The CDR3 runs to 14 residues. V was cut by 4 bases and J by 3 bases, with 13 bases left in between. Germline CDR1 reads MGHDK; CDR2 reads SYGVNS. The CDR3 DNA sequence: TGTGCCAGCAGTGTTACAGGGGGGGTCTACGAGCAGTACTTC. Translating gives CASSVTGGVYEQYF.

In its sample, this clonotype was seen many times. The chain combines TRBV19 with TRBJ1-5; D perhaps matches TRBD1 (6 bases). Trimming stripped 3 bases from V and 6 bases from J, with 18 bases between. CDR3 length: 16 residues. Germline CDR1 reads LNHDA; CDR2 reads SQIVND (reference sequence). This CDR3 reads CASSIHAPGGGQPQHF. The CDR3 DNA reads TGTGCCAGTAGTATTCACGCTCCCGGGGGCGGTCAGCCCCAGCATTTT.

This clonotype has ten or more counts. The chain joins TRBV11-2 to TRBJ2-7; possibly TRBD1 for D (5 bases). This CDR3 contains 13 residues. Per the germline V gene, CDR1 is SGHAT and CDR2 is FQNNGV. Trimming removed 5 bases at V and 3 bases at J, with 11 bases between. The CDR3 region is CASSGALFYEQYF. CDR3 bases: TGTGCCAGCAGCGGGGCCCTATTCTACGAGCAGTACTTC.